This T cell receptor beta chain was profiled in a study of blood T cell repertoires in COVID-19 (dated by TCRdb to 2018 to 2021). As for the study more broadly: Samples covering the acute and convalescent phases of COVID-19 were provided by collaborators in the United States, Italy and Spain. The prospective study material was composed of cDNA or gDNA derived from T cells, B-cell-depleted T cells, or PBMCs. Subjects who had been exposed to COVID-19, were actively infected with it, or had recovered from it provided the deeply sampled blood TCRbeta repertoires that made up the dataset. The repertoires were released in a freely available public database intended as a resource for research on the immune response to SARS-CoV-2. The samples were drawn from the first 160 participants of the ongoing ImmuneRACE study and from 950 to 1,500 subjects provided by 6 global collaborators. Nearly every sample came with metadata listing a de-identified subject ID, COVID-19 status, age in years and sex. Where HLA class I and class II types were available, the types were taken from metadata supplied by the sample provider, not from assay-based typing. What the authors observed across the whole study: Clinical and demographic metadata were provided uncurated, with the amount varying by source and participant.

For this clone: Which antigen it targets is not known. No quality values exist for individual bases; no much larger clone is one base distant.

TCRbeta CDR3 regions were amplified from genomic DNA by means of the immunoSEQ Assay, a bias-controlled multiplex PCR. Concerning the study's data processing: Within the assay, amplification of reference gene primers was used to estimate how many nucleated cells each sample contained. To quantify the absolute abundance of each unique TCRbeta CDR3 rearrangement, sequence reads were collapsed and filtered. For each sample, productive Simpson clonality was calculated as the square root of Simpson's diversity index across productive rearrangements. Not all clones reach the TCRdb copy of this immuneACCESS table, which keeps in-frame sequences only. Checked studies attribute under half of the gap to unresolved V genes and leave the rest unexplained. The V and J calls and clone size are taken from that table; D and trimming were inferred from the DNA. The sample profile shows roughly 150,000 clones; 80% of them were found once. Under 0.75% of the sample is taken by the ten largest.

Collaborating institutions collected whole blood in K2EDTA tubes following their own protocols. Collaborator samples were shipped for TCRbeta analysis as frozen whole blood, isolated PBMCs, or DNA extracted from either sample type. The CDR3, cysteine through phenylalanine, is 15 amino acids long. The entry retains the CDR3 DNA only, 45 bases that are in frame from base 1. Trimming leaves V shorter by 2 bases and J shorter by 3 bases, with the junction holding 5 bases beyond the gene matches. CDR1 MNHEY and CDR2 SVGAGI were looked up in the germline V gene. This TCR was recovered from a man aged 55-75 years with acute or convalescent COVID-19. The sample taken for sequencing was peripheral blood. Recombination joined TRBV6-5 with TRBJ2-7; 9 middle bases align to TRBD1. The CDR3 protein: CASSYGTGQGYEQYF. The DNA reads TGTGCCAGCAGTTACGGCACGGGACAGGGCTACGAGCAGTACTTC.